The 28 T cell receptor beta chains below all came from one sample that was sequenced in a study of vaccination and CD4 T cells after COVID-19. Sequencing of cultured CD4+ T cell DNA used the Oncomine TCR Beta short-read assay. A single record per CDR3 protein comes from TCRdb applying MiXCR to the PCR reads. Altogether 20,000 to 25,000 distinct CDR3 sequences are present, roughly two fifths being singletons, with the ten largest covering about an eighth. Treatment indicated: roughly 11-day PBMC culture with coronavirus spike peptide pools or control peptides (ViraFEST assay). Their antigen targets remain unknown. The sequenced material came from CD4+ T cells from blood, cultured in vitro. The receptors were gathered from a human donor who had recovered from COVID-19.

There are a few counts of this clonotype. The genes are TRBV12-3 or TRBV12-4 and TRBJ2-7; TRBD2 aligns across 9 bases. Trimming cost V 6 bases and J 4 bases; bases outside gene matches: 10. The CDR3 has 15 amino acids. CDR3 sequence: CASSPVTSGLYEQYF. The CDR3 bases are TGTGCCAGCAGCCCCGTCACTAGCGGGTTATACGAGCAGTACTTC.

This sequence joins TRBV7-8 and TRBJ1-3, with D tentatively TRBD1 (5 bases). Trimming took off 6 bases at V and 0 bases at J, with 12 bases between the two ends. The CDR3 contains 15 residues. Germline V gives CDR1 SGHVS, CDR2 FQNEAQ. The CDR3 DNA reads TGTGCCAGCAGACTACAGGCAAACTCTGGAAACACCATATATTTT. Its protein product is CASRLQANSGNTIYF.

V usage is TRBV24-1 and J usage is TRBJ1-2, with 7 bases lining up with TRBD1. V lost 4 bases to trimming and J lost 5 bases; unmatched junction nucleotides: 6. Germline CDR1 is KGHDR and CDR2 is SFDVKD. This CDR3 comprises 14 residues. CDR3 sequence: CATSEATGLYGYTF. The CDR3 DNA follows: TGTGCCACCAGTGAAGCGACAGGGCTATATGGCTACACCTTC.

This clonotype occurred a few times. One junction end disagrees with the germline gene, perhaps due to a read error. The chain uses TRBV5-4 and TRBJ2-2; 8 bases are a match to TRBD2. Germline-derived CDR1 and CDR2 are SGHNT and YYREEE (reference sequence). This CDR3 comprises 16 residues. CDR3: CASSPGASGSHRGAVF. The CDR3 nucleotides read TGTGCCAGCAGCCCAGGGGCTAGCGGGTCACACCGGGGAGCTGTTTTT.

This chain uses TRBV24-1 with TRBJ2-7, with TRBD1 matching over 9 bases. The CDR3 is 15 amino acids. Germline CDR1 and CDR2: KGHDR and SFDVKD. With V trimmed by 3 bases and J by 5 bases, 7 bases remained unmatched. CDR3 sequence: CATSDGTGRINEQYF. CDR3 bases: TGTGCCACCAGTGATGGGACAGGGAGGATCAACGAGCAGTACTTC.

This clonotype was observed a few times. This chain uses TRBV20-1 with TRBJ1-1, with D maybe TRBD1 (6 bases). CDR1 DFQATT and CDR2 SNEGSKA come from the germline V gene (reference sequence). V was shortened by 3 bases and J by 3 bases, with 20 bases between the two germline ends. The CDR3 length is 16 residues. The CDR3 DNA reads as TGCAGTGCTAGGAAACAGGGCTTCAGGATCGACACTGAAGCTTTCTTT. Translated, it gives CSARKQGFRIDTEAFF.

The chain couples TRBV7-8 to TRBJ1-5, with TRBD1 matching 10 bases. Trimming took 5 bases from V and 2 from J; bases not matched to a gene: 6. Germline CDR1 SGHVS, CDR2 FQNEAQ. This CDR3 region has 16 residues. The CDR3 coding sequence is TGTGCCAGCAGCCAGACAGGGGGCGCGGGCAATCAGCCCCAGCATTTT. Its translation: CASSQTGGAGNQPQHF.

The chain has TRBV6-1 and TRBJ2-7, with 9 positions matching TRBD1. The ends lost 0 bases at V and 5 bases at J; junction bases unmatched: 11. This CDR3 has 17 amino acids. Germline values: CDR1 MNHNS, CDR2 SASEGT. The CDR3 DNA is TGTGCCAGCAGTGAAGCCTCCGGGACAGGGCTTTCCAACGAGCAGTACTTC. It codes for CASSEASGTGLSNEQYF.

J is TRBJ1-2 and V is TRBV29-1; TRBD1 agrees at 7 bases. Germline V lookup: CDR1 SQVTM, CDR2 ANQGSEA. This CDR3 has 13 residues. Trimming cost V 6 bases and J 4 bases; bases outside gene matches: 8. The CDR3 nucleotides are TGCAGCGTACAATCCACAGGGGTCTATGGCTACACCTTC. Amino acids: CSVQSTGVYGYTF.

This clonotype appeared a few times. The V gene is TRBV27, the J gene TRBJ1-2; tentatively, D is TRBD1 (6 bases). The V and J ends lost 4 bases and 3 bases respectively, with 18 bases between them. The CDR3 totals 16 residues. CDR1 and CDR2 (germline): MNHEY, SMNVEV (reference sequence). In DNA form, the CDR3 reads TGTGCCAGCAGTTCGACCCGACAGGCGAGGGACTATGGCTACACCTTC. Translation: CASSSTRQARDYGYTF.

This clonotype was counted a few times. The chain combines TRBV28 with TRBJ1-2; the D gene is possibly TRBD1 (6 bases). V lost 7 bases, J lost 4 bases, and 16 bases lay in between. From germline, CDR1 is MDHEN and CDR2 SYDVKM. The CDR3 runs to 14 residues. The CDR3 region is CASTGAGGGYGYTF. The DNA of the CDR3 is TGTGCCAGCACGGGAGCGGGGGGCGGCTATGGCTACACCTTC.

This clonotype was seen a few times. The CDR3 spells CASSLGLAVNSYEQYF. CDR3 DNA: TGCGCCAGCAGCTTGGGACTAGCGGTTAACTCCTACGAGCAGTACTTC. The chain uses TRBV5-1 and TRBJ2-7; 9 bases are a match to TRBD2. V gave up 0 bases and J gave up 0 bases; unmatched junction bases: 4. The CDR3 has 16 residues. Germline CDR1 is SGHRS and CDR2 is YFSETQ. Filled out from reference TRBV5-1 and TRBJ2-7, the complete variable domain reads KAGVTQTPRYLIKTRGQQVTLSCSPISGHRSVSWYQQTPGQGLQFLFEYFSETQRNKGNFPGRFSGRQFSNSRSEMNVSTLELGDSALYLCASSLGLAVNSYEQYFGPGTRLTVT.

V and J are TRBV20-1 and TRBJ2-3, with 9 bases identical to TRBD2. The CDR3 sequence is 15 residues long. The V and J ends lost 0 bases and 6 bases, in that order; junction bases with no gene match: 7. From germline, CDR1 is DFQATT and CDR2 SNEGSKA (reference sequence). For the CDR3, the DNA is TGCAGTGCTAGAGATGGGCGCGGGGGGGCTGATACGCAGTATTTT. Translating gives CSARDGRGGADTQYF.

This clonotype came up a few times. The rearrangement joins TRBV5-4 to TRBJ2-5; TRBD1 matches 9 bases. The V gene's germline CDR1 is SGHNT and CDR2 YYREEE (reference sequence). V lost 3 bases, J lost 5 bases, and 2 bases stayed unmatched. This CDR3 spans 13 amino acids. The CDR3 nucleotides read TGTGCCAGCAGCTCCGGACAGGGGGAGACCCAGTACTTC. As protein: CASSSGQGETQYF. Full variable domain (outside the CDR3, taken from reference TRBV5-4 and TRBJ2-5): ETGVTQSPTHLIKTRGQQVTLRCSSQSGHNTVSWYQQALGQGPQFIFQYYREEENGRGNFPPRFSGLQFPNYSSELNVNALELDDSALYLCASSSGQGETQYFGPGTRLLVL.

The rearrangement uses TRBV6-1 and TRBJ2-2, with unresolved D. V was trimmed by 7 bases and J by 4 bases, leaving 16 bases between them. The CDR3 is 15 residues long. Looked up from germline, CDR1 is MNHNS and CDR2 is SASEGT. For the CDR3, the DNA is TGTGCCAGCAACGACGAAGGGCAGGTCACCGGGGAGCTGTTTTTT. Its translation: CASNDEGQVTGELFF.

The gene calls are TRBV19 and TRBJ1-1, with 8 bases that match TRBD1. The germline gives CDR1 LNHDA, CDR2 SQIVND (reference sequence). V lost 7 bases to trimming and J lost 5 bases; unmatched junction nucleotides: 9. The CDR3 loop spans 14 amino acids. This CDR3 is CASIDPQGATEAFF. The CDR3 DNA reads TGTGCCAGTATCGACCCCCAGGGGGCAACTGAAGCTTTCTTT.

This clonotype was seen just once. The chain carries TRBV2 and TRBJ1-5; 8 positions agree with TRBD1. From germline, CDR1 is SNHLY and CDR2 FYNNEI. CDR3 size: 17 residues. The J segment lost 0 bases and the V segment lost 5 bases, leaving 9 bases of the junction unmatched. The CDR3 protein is CASSPLGQGLSNQPQHF. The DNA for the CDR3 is TGTGCCAGCAGTCCCTTAGGACAGGGACTTAGCAATCAGCCCCAGCATTTT.

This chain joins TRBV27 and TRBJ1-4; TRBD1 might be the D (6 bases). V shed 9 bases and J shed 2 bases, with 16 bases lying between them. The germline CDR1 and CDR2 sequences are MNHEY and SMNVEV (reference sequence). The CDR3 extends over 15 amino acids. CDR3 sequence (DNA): TGTGCCAGTGGGGCGGGGGCGGTGACTAATGAAAAACTGTTTTTT. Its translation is CASGAGAVTNEKLFF.

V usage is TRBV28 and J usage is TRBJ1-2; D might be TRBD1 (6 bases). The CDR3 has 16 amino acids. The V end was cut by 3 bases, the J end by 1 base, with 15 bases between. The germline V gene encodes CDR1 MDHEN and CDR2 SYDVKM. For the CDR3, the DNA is TGTGCCAGCAGTTTGGTGGAGAACAGGGTTAACTATGGCTACACCTTC. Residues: CASSLVENRVNYGYTF.

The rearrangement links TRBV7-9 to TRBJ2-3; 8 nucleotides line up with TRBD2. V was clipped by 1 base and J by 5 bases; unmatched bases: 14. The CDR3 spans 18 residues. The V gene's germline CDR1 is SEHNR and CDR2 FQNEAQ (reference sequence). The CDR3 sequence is CASSLEPGLAGLRDTQYF. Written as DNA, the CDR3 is TGTGCCAGCAGCTTAGAACCGGGTCTAGCGGGCCTGCGAGATACGCAGTATTTT.

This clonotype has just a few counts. The chain's CDR3 is CASSLQGFNTEAFF. The CDR3 DNA reads as TGCGCCAGCAGCTTGCAGGGTTTTAACACTGAAGCTTTCTTT. J is TRBJ1-1 and V is TRBV5-1, with a weak D call TRBD1 (5 bases). The germline V gene has CDR1 SGHRS and CDR2 YFSETQ. This CDR3 is built from 14 residues. Trimming removed 1 base at V and 2 bases at J, with 9 bases between.

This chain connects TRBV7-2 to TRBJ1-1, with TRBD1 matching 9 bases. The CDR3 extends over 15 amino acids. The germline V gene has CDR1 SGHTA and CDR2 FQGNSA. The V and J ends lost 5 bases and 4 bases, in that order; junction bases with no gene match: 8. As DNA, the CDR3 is TGTGCCAGCAGCCTGAGGACAGGGGTTGGCACTGAAGCTTTCTTT. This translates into CASSLRTGVGTEAFF.

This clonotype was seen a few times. The DNA for the CDR3 is TGTGCCAGCAGTGGTCAGGGGGGCCAGCCCCAGCATTTT. It encodes CASSGQGGQPQHF. The chain has TRBV2 and TRBJ1-5; TRBD1 aligns across 7 bases. J lost 7 bases, V lost 4 bases, and 4 bases had no gene match. From germline, CDR1 is SNHLY and CDR2 FYNNEI. There are 13 residues in the CDR3.

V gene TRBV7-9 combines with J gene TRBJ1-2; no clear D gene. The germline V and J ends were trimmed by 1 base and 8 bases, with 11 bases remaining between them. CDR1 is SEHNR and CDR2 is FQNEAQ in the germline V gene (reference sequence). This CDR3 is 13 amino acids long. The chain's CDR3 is CASSLEVVVGYTF. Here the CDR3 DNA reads TGTGCCAGCAGCTTAGAGGTCGTAGTGGGCTACACCTTC. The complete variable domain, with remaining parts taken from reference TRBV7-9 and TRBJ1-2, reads DTGVSQNPRHKITKRGQNVTFRCDPISEHNRLYWYRQTLGQGPEFLTYFQNEAQLEKSRLLSDRFSAERPKGSFSTLEIQRTEQGDSAMYLCASSLEVVVGYTFGSGTRLTVV.

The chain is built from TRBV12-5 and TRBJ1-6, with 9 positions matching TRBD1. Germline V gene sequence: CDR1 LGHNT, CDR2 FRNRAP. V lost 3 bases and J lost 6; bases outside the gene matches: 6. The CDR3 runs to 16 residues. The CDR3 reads CASGFSGTGLNSPLHF. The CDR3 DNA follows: TGTGCTAGTGGTTTCTCCGGGACAGGGCTTAATTCACCCCTCCACTTT.

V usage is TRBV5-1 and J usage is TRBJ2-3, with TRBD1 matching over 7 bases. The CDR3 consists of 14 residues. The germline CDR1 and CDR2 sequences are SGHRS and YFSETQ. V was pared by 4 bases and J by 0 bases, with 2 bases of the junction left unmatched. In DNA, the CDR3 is TGCGCCAGCAGCCCGGGACAGAGCACAGATACGCAGTATTTT. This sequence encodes CASSPGQSTDTQYF.

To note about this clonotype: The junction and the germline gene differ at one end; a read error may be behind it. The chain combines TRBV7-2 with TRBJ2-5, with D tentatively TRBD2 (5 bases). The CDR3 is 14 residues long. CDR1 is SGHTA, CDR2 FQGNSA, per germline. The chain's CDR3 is CASSRTFGQETRYF. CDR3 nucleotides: TGTGCCAGCAGCCGGACTTTCGGCCAAGAGACCCGGTACTTC.

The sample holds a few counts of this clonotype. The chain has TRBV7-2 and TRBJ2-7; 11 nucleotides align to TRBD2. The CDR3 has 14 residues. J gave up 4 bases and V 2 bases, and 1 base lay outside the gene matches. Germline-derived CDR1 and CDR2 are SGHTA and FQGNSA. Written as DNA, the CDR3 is TGTGCCAGCAGCTTACGACTAGCGGGATACGAGCAGTACTTC. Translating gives CASSLRLAGYEQYF.